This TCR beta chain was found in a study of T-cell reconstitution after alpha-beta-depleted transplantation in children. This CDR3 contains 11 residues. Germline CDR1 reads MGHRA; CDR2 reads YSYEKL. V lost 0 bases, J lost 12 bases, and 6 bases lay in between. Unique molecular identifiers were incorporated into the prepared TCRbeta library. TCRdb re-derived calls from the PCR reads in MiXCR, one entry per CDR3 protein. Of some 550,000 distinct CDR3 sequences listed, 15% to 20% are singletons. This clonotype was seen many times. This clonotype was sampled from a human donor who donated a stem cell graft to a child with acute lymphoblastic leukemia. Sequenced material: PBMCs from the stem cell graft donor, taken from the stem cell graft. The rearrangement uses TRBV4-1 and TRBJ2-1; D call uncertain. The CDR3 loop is CASSQDFGQFF. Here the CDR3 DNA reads TGCGCCAGCAGCCAAGATTTCGGGCAGTTCTTC.